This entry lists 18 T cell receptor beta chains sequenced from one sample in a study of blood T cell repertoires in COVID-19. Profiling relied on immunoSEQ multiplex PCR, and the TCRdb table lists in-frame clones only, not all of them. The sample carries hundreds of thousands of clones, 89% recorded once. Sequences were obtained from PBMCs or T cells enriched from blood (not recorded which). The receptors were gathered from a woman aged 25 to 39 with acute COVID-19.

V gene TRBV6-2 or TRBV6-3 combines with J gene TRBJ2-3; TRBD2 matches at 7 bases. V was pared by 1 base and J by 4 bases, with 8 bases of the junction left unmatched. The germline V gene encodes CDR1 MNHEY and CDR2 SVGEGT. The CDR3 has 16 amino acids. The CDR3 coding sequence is TGTGCCAGCAGTTACTTTGGGGGGGACCCCCCAGATACGCAGTATTTT. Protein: CASSYFGGDPPDTQYF.

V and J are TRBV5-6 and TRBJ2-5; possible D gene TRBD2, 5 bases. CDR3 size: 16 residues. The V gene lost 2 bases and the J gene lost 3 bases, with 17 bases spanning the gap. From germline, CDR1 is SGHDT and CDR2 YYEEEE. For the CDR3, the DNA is TGTGCCAGCAGCTTATTGGGCGGAGCGGAAGAAGAGACCCAGTACTTC. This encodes CASSLLGGAEEETQYF.

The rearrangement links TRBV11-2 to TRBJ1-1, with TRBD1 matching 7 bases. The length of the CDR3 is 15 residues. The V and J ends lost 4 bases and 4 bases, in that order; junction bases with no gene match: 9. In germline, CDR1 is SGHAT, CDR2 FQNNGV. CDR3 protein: CASSSLTGQFTEAFF. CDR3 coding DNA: TGTGCCAGCAGCTCACTTACGGGACAGTTCACTGAAGCTTTCTTT.

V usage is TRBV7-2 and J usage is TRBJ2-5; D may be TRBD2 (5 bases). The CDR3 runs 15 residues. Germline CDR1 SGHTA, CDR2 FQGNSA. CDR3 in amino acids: CASTRGSLSIETQYF. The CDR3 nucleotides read TGTGCGTCAACCCGGGGTAGCCTCAGTATCGAGACCCAGTACTTC.

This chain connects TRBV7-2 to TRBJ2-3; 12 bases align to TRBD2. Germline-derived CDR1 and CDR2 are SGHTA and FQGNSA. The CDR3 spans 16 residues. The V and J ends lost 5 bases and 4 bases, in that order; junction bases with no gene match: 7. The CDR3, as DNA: TGTGCCAGCAGCCTTACTAGCGGGGGGAGCCCAGATACGCAGTATTTT. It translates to CASSLTSGGSPDTQYF.

This CDR3 reads CASSLREGKNIQYF. CDR3 coding DNA: TGTGCCAGTAGCCTCAGGGAGGGCAAAAACATTCAGTACTTC. V gene TRBV19 combines with J gene TRBJ2-4, with 7 bases matching TRBD2. This CDR3 spans 14 amino acids. V lost 6 bases, J lost 3 bases, and 5 bases stayed unmatched. The germline gives CDR1 LNHDA, CDR2 SQIVND (reference sequence). Complete variable domain (other parts from reference TRBV19 and TRBJ2-4): DGGITQSPKYLFRKEGQNVTLSCEQNLNHDAMYWYRQDPGQGLRLIYYSQIVNDFQKGDIAEGYSVSREKKESFPLTVTSAQKNPTAFYLCASSLREGKNIQYFGAGTRLSVL.

CDR3 sequence reads: CASGLRDRANYGYTF. The CDR3, as DNA: TGTGCTAGTGGTTTGAGAGACAGGGCAAACTATGGCTACACCTTC. The chain joins TRBV12-5 to TRBJ1-2; 7 nucleotides match TRBD1. V gave up 2 bases and J gave up 2 bases; unmatched junction bases: 5. CDR3 size: 15 residues. CDR1 LGHNT and CDR2 FRNRAP come from the germline V gene.

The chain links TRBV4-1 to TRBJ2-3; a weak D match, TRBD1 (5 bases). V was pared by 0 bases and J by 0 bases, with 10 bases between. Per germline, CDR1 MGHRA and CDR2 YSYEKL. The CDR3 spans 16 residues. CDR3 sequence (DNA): TGCGCCAGCAGCCAAGAGGGGCAGCCTAGCACAGATACGCAGTATTTT. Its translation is CASSQEGQPSTDTQYF.

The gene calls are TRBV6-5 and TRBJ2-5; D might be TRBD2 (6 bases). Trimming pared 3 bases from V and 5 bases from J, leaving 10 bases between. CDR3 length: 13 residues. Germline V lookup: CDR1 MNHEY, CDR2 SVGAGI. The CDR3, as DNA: TGTGCCAGCAGTTATTGGCGGGGCGAGACCCAGTACTTC. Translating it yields CASSYWRGETQYF.

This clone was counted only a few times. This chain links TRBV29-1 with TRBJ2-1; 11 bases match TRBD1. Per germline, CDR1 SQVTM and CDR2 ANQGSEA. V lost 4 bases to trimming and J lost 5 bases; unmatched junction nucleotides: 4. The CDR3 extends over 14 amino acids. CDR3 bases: TGCAGCGTTGTTGGGGACAGGGGGGACAATGAGCAGTTCTTC. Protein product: CSVVGDRGDNEQFF.

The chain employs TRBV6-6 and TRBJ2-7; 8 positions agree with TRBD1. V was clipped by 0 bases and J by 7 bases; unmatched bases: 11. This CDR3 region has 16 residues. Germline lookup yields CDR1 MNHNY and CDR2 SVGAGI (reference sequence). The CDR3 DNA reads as TGTGCCAGCAGTTACTCACGGACAGGGTCGAAGGTAGAGCAGTACTTC. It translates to CASSYSRTGSKVEQYF.

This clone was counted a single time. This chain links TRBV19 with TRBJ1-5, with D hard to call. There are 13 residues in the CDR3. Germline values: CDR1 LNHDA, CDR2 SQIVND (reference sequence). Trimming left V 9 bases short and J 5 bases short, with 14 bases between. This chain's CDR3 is CASGRVRDQPQHF. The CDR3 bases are TGTGCCAGCGGCCGGGTCCGGGATCAGCCCCAGCATTTT.

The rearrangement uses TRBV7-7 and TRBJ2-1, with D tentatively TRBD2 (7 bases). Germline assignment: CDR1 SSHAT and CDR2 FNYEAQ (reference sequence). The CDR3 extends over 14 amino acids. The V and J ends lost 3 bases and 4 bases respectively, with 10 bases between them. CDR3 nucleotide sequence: TGTGCCAGCAGCTTGGGGGGGCCATACAATGAGCAGTTCTTC. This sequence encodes CASSLGGPYNEQFF. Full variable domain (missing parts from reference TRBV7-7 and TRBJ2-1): GAGVSQSPRYKVTKRGQDVTLRCDPISSHATLYWYQQALGQGPEFLTYFNYEAQPDKSGLPSDRFSAERPEGSISTLTIQRTEQRDSAMYRCASSLGGPYNEQFFGPGTRLTVL.

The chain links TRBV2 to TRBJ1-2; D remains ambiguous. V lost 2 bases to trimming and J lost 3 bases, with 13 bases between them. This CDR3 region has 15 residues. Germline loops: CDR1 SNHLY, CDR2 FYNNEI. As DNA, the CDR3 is TGTGCCAGCAGTGAATGGCGCGGGCCTCACTATGGCTACACCTTC. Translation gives CASSEWRGPHYGYTF.

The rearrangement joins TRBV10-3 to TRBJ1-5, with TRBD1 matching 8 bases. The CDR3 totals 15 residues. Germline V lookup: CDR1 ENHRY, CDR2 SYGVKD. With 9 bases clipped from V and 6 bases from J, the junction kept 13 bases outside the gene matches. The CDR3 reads CAIKAQGDWGQPQHF. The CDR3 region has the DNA TGTGCCATTAAAGCACAGGGGGATTGGGGTCAGCCCCAGCATTTT.

This CDR3 is CASSLADSYNEQFF. In DNA form, the CDR3 reads TGTGCCAGCAGTTTAGCAGACTCCTACAATGAGCAGTTCTTC. The J gene is TRBJ2-1, the V gene TRBV28; the D is unclear. The germline V gene encodes CDR1 MDHEN and CDR2 SYDVKM. CDR3 length equals 14 residues. V lost 2 bases and J 0 bases, leaving 5 bases between the germline ends.

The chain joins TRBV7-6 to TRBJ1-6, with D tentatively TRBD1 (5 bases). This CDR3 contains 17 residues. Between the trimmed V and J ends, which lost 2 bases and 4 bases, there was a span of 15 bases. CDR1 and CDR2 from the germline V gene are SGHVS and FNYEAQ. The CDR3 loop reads CASSLWGGEVYNSPLHF. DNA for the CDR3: TGTGCCAGCAGCTTATGGGGAGGGGAGGTTTATAATTCACCCCTCCACTTT.

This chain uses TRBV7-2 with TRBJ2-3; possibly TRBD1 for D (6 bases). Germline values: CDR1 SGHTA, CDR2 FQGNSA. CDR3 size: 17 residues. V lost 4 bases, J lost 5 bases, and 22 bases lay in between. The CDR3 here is CASSYWGPGRAEDTQYF. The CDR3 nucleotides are TGTGCCAGCAGCTATTGGGGGCCCGGGCGGGCGGAAGATACGCAGTATTTT.